This T cell receptor beta chain was captured in a study of Graves' ophthalmopathy and Graves' hyperthyroidism. General study results and limits: In separating ophthalmopathy from stable hyperthyroidism, a 13-signature model achieved about 90% sensitivity and 81.08% specificity.

This clonotype was recorded at least ten times. Its matching antigen is unknown. Germline V gives CDR1 MNHEY, CDR2 SVGAGI. V shed 0 bases, J shed 4 bases, and the junction held 9 bases outside the gene matches. The CDR3 loop spans 19 amino acids. Amplified TCR beta CDR3 regions were obtained using RNA transcripts as template. Second-round multiplex PCR followed a first-round RT-PCR using HTBI primers. From the multiplex PCR reads, TCRdb called clonotypes with MiXCR, one entry per CDR3 protein. The table has hundreds of thousands of distinct CDR3 sequences, about 20% seen once. The V call is TRBV6-5, the J call TRBJ2-2, with TRBD2 matching over 12 bases. The TCR originated in a woman in her late teens or twenties with stable Graves' hyperthyroidism. Some clones in this sample may be carry-over from other donors' samples. Sequences were obtained from peripheral blood. CDR3 protein: CASSYSWLAGGSVTGELFF. The CDR3 region has the DNA TGTGCCAGCAGTTACTCGTGGCTAGCGGGGGGGTCGGTCACCGGGGAGCTGTTTTTT.